The 26 T cell receptor beta chains listed next were all sequenced from one sample in a study of cytomegalovirus exposure and HLA in healthy donors. PCR primers comprised 60 Vbeta and 13 Jbeta primers. Profiling relied on immunoSEQ multiplex PCR, and the TCRdb table lists in-frame clones only, not all of them. This sample has 95,000 to 130,000 clones, with under 90% found just once. The specimen was PBMCs. The receptors here all came from a woman between 25 and 40 years old in good health and CMV-seronegative.

The chain employs TRBV9 and TRBJ2-1; 9 nucleotides align to TRBD2. Germline assignment: CDR1 SGDLS and CDR2 YYNGEE. CDR3 length: 15 residues. With 0 bases clipped from V and 7 bases from J, the junction kept 5 bases outside the gene matches. CDR3 DNA sequence: TGTGCCAGCAGCGTAGTTGCGGGAGGGGGGAATGAGCAGTTCTTC. This translates into CASSVVAGGGNEQFF.

This chain connects TRBV6-5 to TRBJ2-7; the D gene is possibly TRBD2 (5 bases). From germline, CDR1 is MNHEY and CDR2 SVGAGI. The germline V and J ends were trimmed by 0 bases and 5 bases, with 14 bases remaining between them. The CDR3 consists of 15 residues. CDR3 DNA: TGTGCCAGCAGTTACTCGGTAGCGCCGCGGGACGAGCAGTACTTC. This translates into CASSYSVAPRDEQYF.

This sequence joins TRBV18 and TRBJ2-7; D is undetermined. The CDR3 covers 15 residues. Germline V gene data show CDR1 as KGHSH and CDR2 as LQKENI. V lost 6 bases to trimming and J lost 3 bases, with 18 bases between them. The CDR3 region has the DNA TGTGCCAGCTCCCCCTCCGCAGGATCCGACTACGAGCAGTACTTC. Translation gives CASSPSAGSDYEQYF.

The rearrangement joins TRBV5-1 to TRBJ2-4; weak D call: TRBD2 (6 bases). V was clipped by 4 bases and J by 3 bases, with 14 bases between them. This CDR3 has 15 amino acids. Germline V gene data show CDR1 as SGHRS and CDR2 as YFSETQ. The CDR3 DNA reads TGCGCCAGCAGCCCGAATAGCGGCGACAAAAACATTCAGTACTTC. Translation gives CASSPNSGDKNIQYF. Supplemented by reference TRBV5-1 and TRBJ2-4, the full variable domain reads KAGVTQTPRYLIKTRGQQVTLSCSPISGHRSVSWYQQTPGQGLQFLFEYFSETQRNKGNFPGRFSGRQFSNSRSEMNVSTLELGDSALYLCASSPNSGDKNIQYFGAGTRLSVL.

This clone was counted a single time. The chain links TRBV5-1 to TRBJ2-5, with a weak D call TRBD2 (6 bases). The CDR3 has 15 amino acids. Per germline, CDR1 SGHRS and CDR2 YFSETQ. Trimming stripped 0 bases from V and 5 bases from J, with 14 bases between. This CDR3 reads CASSLAGGGGETQYF. DNA for the CDR3: TGCGCCAGCAGCTTGGCCGGGGGAGGCGGGGAGACCCAGTACTTC.

V gene TRBV7-8 combines with J gene TRBJ1-1; TRBD1 matches 8 bases. The J segment lost 1 base and the V segment lost 5 bases, leaving 6 bases of the junction unmatched. Germline V gives CDR1 SGHVS, CDR2 FQNEAQ. The CDR3 sequence is 15 residues long. In nucleotides, the CDR3 is TGTGCCAGCAGCACCAGGGGGCGCGGGAACACTGAAGCTTTCTTT. Translating it yields CASSTRGRGNTEAFF.

This chain connects TRBV15 to TRBJ1-5; D perhaps matches TRBD1 (6 bases). Trimming removed 4 bases from V and 7 bases from J, with 17 bases in between. Germline V lookup: CDR1 LNHNV, CDR2 YYDKDF (reference sequence). The CDR3 length is 15 residues. The CDR3: CATSTRGGLGQPQHF. The CDR3, as DNA: TGTGCCACCAGCACCCGCGGGGGCTTGGGGCAGCCCCAGCATTTT.

This chain's CDR3 is CASSLGLAAQETQYF. The CDR3 DNA is TGTGCCAGCAGCTTGGGACTAGCGGCGCAAGAGACCCAGTACTTC. The chain couples TRBV5-4 to TRBJ2-5, with TRBD2 matching over 9 bases. V was pared by 0 bases and J by 2 bases, with 2 bases of the junction left unmatched. There are 15 residues in the CDR3. Germline V CDR1 and CDR2: SGHNT, YYREEE (reference sequence).

This clone appeared a single time. This chain links TRBV4-1 with TRBJ1-5, with 9 bases aligning to TRBD1. The CDR3 sequence is 15 residues long. Germline V CDR1 and CDR2: MGHRA, YSYEKL. The J segment lost 5 bases and the V segment lost 2 bases, leaving 4 bases of the junction unmatched. The CDR3 loop is CASSQPDRGHQPQHF. In DNA form, the CDR3 reads TGCGCCAGCAGCCAACCGGACAGGGGCCATCAGCCCCAGCATTTT.

The rearrangement links TRBV28 to TRBJ1-1, with 9 bases lining up with TRBD1. Germline lookup yields CDR1 MDHEN and CDR2 SYDVKM. This CDR3 has 13 amino acids. The trim removed 4 bases at V and 10 bases at J, leaving 7 bases unmatched. CDR3 nucleotides: TGTGCCAGCAGTTCACAGGGGGCGAGGTTAGCTTTCTTT. It encodes CASSSQGARLAFF.

The genes are TRBV10-1 and TRBJ2-7, with TRBD2 matching 9 bases. The V and J ends lost 3 bases and 3 bases, in that order; junction bases with no gene match: 9. CDR1 and CDR2 from the germline V gene are WNHNN and SYGVQD (reference sequence). The CDR3 runs to 16 residues. The CDR3 nucleotides are TGCGCCAGCAGTGATGCTAGCGGGACGCGGGGCTACGAGCAGTACTTC. Its protein is CASSDASGTRGYEQYF.

This chain joins TRBV5-1 and TRBJ2-1, with 9 nucleotides matching TRBD2. Unmatched junction bases numbered 7, after V lost 0 bases and J lost 6 bases. Germline V gene sequence: CDR1 SGHRS, CDR2 YFSETQ. The CDR3 covers 16 residues. The CDR3 DNA reads TGCGCCAGCAGCTTGGTGTCTAGCGGGATACGCAATGAGCAGTTCTTC. Translation: CASSLVSSGIRNEQFF.

The CDR3 loop is CASSARQGNYGYTF. The CDR3 nucleotides are TGTGCCAGCAGCGCTCGACAGGGTAACTATGGCTACACCTTC. This chain links TRBV9 with TRBJ1-2, with 7 bases identical to TRBD1. V lost 3 bases to trimming and J lost 1 base; unmatched junction nucleotides: 3. This CDR3 contains 14 residues. Germline loops: CDR1 SGDLS, CDR2 YYNGEE.

V usage is TRBV27 and J usage is TRBJ2-1, with D possibly matching TRBD1 (6 bases). The V end lost 8 bases, the J end lost 2 bases, and 10 bases lay between the germline ends. CDR1 and CDR2 from the germline V gene are MNHEY and SMNVEV (reference sequence). CDR3 length: 13 amino acids. The CDR3: CASQDSTYNEQFF. In DNA form, the CDR3 reads TGTGCCAGCCAGGACAGCACCTACAATGAGCAGTTCTTC.

This rearrangement joins TRBV6-1 to TRBJ1-2, with 7 positions matching TRBD1. The germline V gene has CDR1 MNHNS and CDR2 SASEGT. V was pared by 2 bases and J by 6 bases, with 9 bases of the junction left unmatched. The CDR3 has 15 residues. In nucleotides, the CDR3 is TGTGCCAGCAGTGAACTCAGGACAGGAAGTAATGGCTACACCTTC. Its protein product is CASSELRTGSNGYTF.

V gene TRBV25-1 combines with J gene TRBJ2-7; TRBD2 matches at 12 bases. From germline, CDR1 is MGHDK and CDR2 SYGVNS. The length of the CDR3 is 16 residues. With V trimmed by 9 bases and J by 5 bases, 14 bases remained unmatched. CDR3 region: CASGPTSGSLSHEQYF. The CDR3 DNA reads as TGTGCCAGTGGACCGACTAGCGGGAGTTTATCCCACGAGCAGTACTTC.

This CDR3 reads CASSITGGRYHEQYF. In DNA form, the CDR3 reads TGTGCCAGTAGTATTACAGGCGGGAGGTACCACGAGCAGTACTTC. The chain uses TRBV19 and TRBJ2-7, with 8 bases identical to TRBD2. The length of the CDR3 is 15 residues. In germline, CDR1 is LNHDA, CDR2 SQIVND (reference sequence). Trimming cost V 3 bases and J 5 bases; bases outside gene matches: 9.

The chain employs TRBV5-5 and TRBJ2-5, with 13 bases fitting TRBD2. V was pared by 7 bases and J by 4 bases, with 7 bases of the junction left unmatched. The CDR3 contains 15 residues. Germline V CDR1 and CDR2: SGHKS, YYEKEE (reference sequence). The DNA for the CDR3 is TGTGCCAGCGGCCCGGGACTAGCGGGAATAGAGACCCAGTACTTC. This sequence encodes CASGPGLAGIETQYF.

The chain carries TRBV7-2 and TRBJ2-7, with D uncertain. Germline V lookup: CDR1 SGHTA, CDR2 FQGNSA. The CDR3 consists of 15 residues. Trimming stripped 0 bases from V and 2 bases from J, with 11 bases between. The CDR3 reads CASSLATASTYEQYF. For the CDR3, the DNA is TGTGCCAGCAGCTTAGCCACAGCATCCACCTACGAGCAGTACTTC. Drawing the rest from reference TRBV7-2 and TRBJ2-7, the complete variable domain is GAGVSQSPSNKVTEKGKDVELRCDPISGHTALYWYRQSLGQGLEFLIYFQGNSAPDKSGLPSDRFSAERTGGSVSTLTIQRTQQEDSAVYLCASSLATASTYEQYFGPGTRLTVT.

This clone came up once. The CDR3 sequence: CASSLMWARTYEQYF. Here the CDR3 DNA reads TGTGCCAGCAGCTTGATGTGGGCAAGAACCTACGAGCAGTACTTC. This chain uses TRBV5-8 with TRBJ2-7; the D is unclear. The germline gives CDR1 SGHTS, CDR2 YDEGEE. The V end was cut by 1 base, the J end by 2 bases, with 13 bases between. The CDR3 totals 15 residues.

This clone was counted a few times. V and J are TRBV29-1 and TRBJ2-5; D uncertain. This CDR3 region has 11 residues. CDR1 is SQVTM, CDR2 ANQGSEA, per germline. Trimming left V 2 bases short and J 3 bases short, with 4 bases between. Here the CDR3 DNA reads TGCAGCGTTGAACCTGAAGAGACCCAGTACTTC. As protein: CSVEPEETQYF. The full variable domain, completed using reference TRBV29-1 and TRBJ2-5, is SAVISQKPSRDICQRGTSLTIQCQVDSQVTMMFWYRQQPGQSLTLIATANQGSEATYESGFVIDKFPISRPNLTFSTLTVSNMSPEDSSIYLCSVEPEETQYFGPGTRLLVL.

The chain has TRBV7-9 and TRBJ2-7; 10 bases are a match to TRBD2. With 3 bases clipped from V and 4 bases from J, the junction kept 9 bases outside the gene matches. The CDR3 is made up of 16 amino acids. Germline V gene data show CDR1 as SEHNR and CDR2 as FQNEAQ (reference sequence). DNA of the CDR3: TGTGCCAGCAGCTTTGGGCTAGCGGGAGTTCAGTACGAGCAGTACTTC. It encodes CASSFGLAGVQYEQYF.

V is TRBV28 and J is TRBJ1-3, with D tentatively TRBD1 (5 bases). V lost 7 bases and J 8 bases, leaving 27 bases between the germline ends. This CDR3 contains 17 residues. Germline CDR1 and CDR2: MDHEN and SYDVKM. The CDR3 region has the DNA TGTGCCAGCAAAACCTCGGCACGAACAGGCGGAGGGGACACCATATATTTT. This sequence encodes CASKTSARTGGGDTIYF.

The V and J genes are TRBV6-5 and TRBJ2-1, with D possibly being TRBD2 (6 bases). V lost 6 bases to trimming and J lost 2 bases, with 11 bases between them. CDR1 is MNHEY, CDR2 SVGAGI, per germline. The CDR3 has 14 amino acids. CDR3 in DNA: TGTGCCAGCAGCCTACGGAGGGCCTACAATGAGCAGTTCTTC. This codes for CASSLRRAYNEQFF.

In the case of this clone: Mismatch with germline at one junction end may stem from a read error. The chain couples TRBV7-7 to TRBJ2-5; 9 nucleotides align to TRBD1. The CDR3 is 15 amino acids. The germline CDR1 and CDR2 sequences are SSHAT and FNYEAQ (reference sequence). The CDR3 DNA is TGTGCTAGCAGCAGCACCACAGGGGGCGGGGAGACCCAGTACTTC. It yields the protein CASSSTTGGGETQYF.

J is TRBJ2-7 and V is TRBV28; 8 bases match TRBD1. CDR3 length: 15 amino acids. CDR1 and CDR2 from the germline V gene are MDHEN and SYDVKM. Losses at the gene ends were 6 bases for V and 4 bases for J; bases not matched to a gene: 11. The chain's CDR3 is CASSSDTQGAYEQYF. The CDR3 bases are TGTGCCAGCAGCTCCGACACTCAGGGGGCGTACGAGCAGTACTTC.